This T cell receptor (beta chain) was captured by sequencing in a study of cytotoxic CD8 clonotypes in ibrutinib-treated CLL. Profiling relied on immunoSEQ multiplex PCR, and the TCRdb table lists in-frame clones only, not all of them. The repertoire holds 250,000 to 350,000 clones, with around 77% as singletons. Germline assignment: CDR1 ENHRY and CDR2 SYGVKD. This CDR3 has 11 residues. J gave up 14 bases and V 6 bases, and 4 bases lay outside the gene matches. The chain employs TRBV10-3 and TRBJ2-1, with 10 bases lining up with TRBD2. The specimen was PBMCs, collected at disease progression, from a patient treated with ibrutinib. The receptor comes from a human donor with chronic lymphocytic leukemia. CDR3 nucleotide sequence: TGTGCCATCAGCAGCGGGACTAGCGAGTTCTTC. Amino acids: CAISSGTSEFF.